The 29 T cell receptor beta chains below were found in one sample sequenced in a study of OX40 agonist ivuxolimab in advanced cancers. Libraries were made using the immunoSEQ multiplex PCR assay. This immuneACCESS table, as held by TCRdb, lists in-frame sequences with V and J called but not all clones. Of the missing ones, under half trace to an unresolved V gene in checked studies; the others have no known cause. In all, the sample holds about 82,000 clones, and about 90% of those were seen once. Together, the top ten hold 7% to 9.5% of the sample. This specimen consisted of CD4+ or CD8+ T cells sorted from blood, obtained in a trial of the OX40 agonist ivuxolimab. These receptors were obtained from an adult with an advanced solid tumor such as melanoma, head and neck, liver or kidney cancer.

The genes are TRBV7-6 and TRBJ2-2; D is uncertain. The germline gives CDR1 SGHVS, CDR2 FNYEAQ. This CDR3 is 17 amino acids long. Trimming cost V 4 bases and J 2 bases, with 17 bases left between them. DNA of the CDR3: TGTGCCAGCAGCTCATCCCCCCCACTGGTAAACACCGGGGAGCTGTTTTTT. This codes for CASSSSPPLVNTGELFF.

V usage is TRBV7-6 and J usage is TRBJ2-1, with a possible D match to TRBD1 (5 bases). This CDR3 has 13 residues. The V gene lost 3 bases and the J gene lost 4 bases, with 7 bases spanning the gap. Per the germline V gene, CDR1 is SGHVS and CDR2 is FNYEAQ. The DNA for the CDR3 is TGTGCCAGCAGCTTGAACAGGTACAATGAGCAGTTCTTC. Translation: CASSLNRYNEQFF.

The chain carries TRBV11-2 and TRBJ1-3, with 8 bases matching TRBD1. Germline-derived CDR1 and CDR2 are SGHAT and FQNNGV. The CDR3 has 15 amino acids. With V trimmed by 4 bases and J by 3 bases, 5 bases remained unmatched. In nucleotides, the CDR3 is TGTGCCAGCAGCTCTCAGGGGGCCTTTGGAAACACCATATATTTT. Amino acids: CASSSQGAFGNTIYF.

The chain carries TRBV2 and TRBJ1-4; 10 nucleotides line up with TRBD1. Germline values: CDR1 SNHLY, CDR2 FYNNEI. Germline trimming cut 4 bases from V and 4 bases from J; bases unmatched to any gene: 3. The CDR3 consists of 15 residues. This CDR3 reads CASSGGQGVNEKLFF. CDR3 bases: TGTGCCAGCAGTGGTGGACAGGGGGTTAATGAAAAACTGTTTTTT.

This chain joins TRBV7-6 and TRBJ1-1; unclear D gene. This CDR3 contains 12 residues. In germline, CDR1 is SGHVS, CDR2 FNYEAQ. Deletions cut 5 bases from V and 6 bases from J, with 10 bases between. CDR3 nucleotide sequence: TGTGCCAGCAGCCCCCTCGGGGCTGAAGCTTTCTTT. This sequence encodes CASSPLGAEAFF.

V gene TRBV6-8 combines with J gene TRBJ1-3; D unresolved. The CDR3 has 18 amino acids. Germline CDR1 reads MNHGY; CDR2 reads SAAAGT. V was shortened by 5 bases and J by 0 bases, with 20 bases between the two germline ends. CDR3 sequence: CASSKVMKEFSSGNTIYF. In DNA, the CDR3 is TGTGCCAGCAGTAAAGTTATGAAAGAATTTTCCTCTGGAAACACCATATATTTT.

The CDR3 spells CASSPQTGMGGHEQYF. CDR3 nucleotides: TGTGCCAGCAGTCCTCAGACAGGGATGGGGGGCCACGAGCAGTACTTC. The chain links TRBV27 to TRBJ2-7; tentative D call: TRBD1 (7 bases). The CDR3 has 16 amino acids. Trimming stripped 5 bases from V and 5 bases from J, with 22 bases between. Looked up from germline, CDR1 is MNHEY and CDR2 is SMNVEV (reference sequence).

The V call is TRBV10-3, the J call TRBJ2-7; 7 nucleotides line up with TRBD2. V lost 6 bases, J lost 1 base, and 9 bases stayed unmatched. The germline gives CDR1 ENHRY, CDR2 SYGVKD. The CDR3 loop spans 15 amino acids. The CDR3, as DNA: TGTGCCATCAGCCCTGTTGATAGCGGGTCCTACGAGCAGTACTTC. Translating gives CAISPVDSGSYEQYF.

The genes are TRBV25-1 and TRBJ1-1; TRBD1 matches 7 bases. The V segment lost 8 bases and the J segment 3 bases; nucleotides outside the gene matches: 6. CDR1 is MGHDK, CDR2 SYGVNS, per germline. The CDR3 extends over 13 amino acids. CDR3 sequence: CASAGGGYTEAFF. The CDR3 region has the DNA TGTGCCAGCGCAGGGGGAGGCTACACTGAAGCTTTCTTT.

This chain uses TRBV7-6 with TRBJ2-7, with a weak D call TRBD2 (6 bases). V lost 5 bases and J 9 bases, leaving 14 bases between the germline ends. From germline, CDR1 is SGHVS and CDR2 FNYEAQ. The CDR3 totals 12 residues. Here the CDR3 reads CASSLVGGWQYF. The CDR3 DNA reads as TGTGCCAGCAGCCTCGTCGGGGGATGGCAGTACTTC.

The chain couples TRBV11-2 to TRBJ1-2; D might be TRBD1 (5 bases). CDR3 length: 13 amino acids. Germline V gene lookup returns CDR1 SGHAT and CDR2 FQNNGV. With 6 bases removed from V and 8 bases from J, the gap between germline ends came to 16 bases. CDR3 nucleotides: TGTGCCAGCAGTTACCACCAGGGATACGGCTACACCTTC. Its translation is CASSYHQGYGYTF.

The genes are TRBV4-3 and TRBJ1-2; TRBD1 is a possible D gene (6 bases). Trimming cost V 0 bases and J 4 bases, with 15 bases left between them. CDR1 and CDR2 (germline): LGHNA, YSLEER. This CDR3 region has 16 residues. CDR3 sequence reads: CASSQDNGDNIYGYTF. The CDR3 nucleotides read TGCGCCAGCAGCCAAGATAACGGGGACAACATCTATGGCTACACCTTC.

In DNA form, the CDR3 reads TGTGCCAGCAGTGAATGGGGGACAGGGGGCCCGTACGAGCAGTACTTC. Amino acid sequence: CASSEWGTGGPYEQYF. This rearrangement joins TRBV6-1 to TRBJ2-7; 12 positions match TRBD1. This CDR3 comprises 16 residues. With 2 bases clipped from V and 4 bases from J, the junction kept 6 bases outside the gene matches. Germline V CDR1 and CDR2: MNHNS, SASEGT.

This clone appeared a single time. DNA of the CDR3: TGTGCCAGCAGCAAAGGCGTAGGTGATGACAGAACCACCGGGGAGCTGTTTTTT. It specifies CASSKGVGDDRTTGELFF. The chain employs TRBV21-1 and TRBJ2-2; the table's D gene call, TRBD1, was not cross checked with the DNA. TRBV21-1 corresponds to a pseudogene. The CDR3 runs 18 residues.

V and J are TRBV21-1 and TRBJ1-2; the D call TRBD1 from the table was never checked on the DNA. TRBV21-1 is a pseudogene locus. The CDR3 is made up of 14 amino acids. The CDR3 sequence is CASSDRHAEYGYTF. CDR3 DNA sequence: TGTGCCAGCAGCGACCGACACGCCGAATATGGCTACACCTTC.

The rearrangement uses TRBV5-1 and TRBJ1-2; D not resolved. The germline CDR1 and CDR2 sequences are SGHRS and YFSETQ. The CDR3 totals 12 residues. V lost 0 bases to trimming and J lost 4 bases, with 4 bases between them. The DNA for the CDR3 is TGCGCCAGCAGCTTGGTAGGCTATGGCTACACCTTC. Translated, it gives CASSLVGYGYTF.

The V gene is TRBV11-2, the J gene TRBJ2-2; no clear D gene. This CDR3 is 16 amino acids long. CDR1 is SGHAT, CDR2 FQNNGV, per germline. V lost 2 bases, J lost 4 bases, and 14 bases lay in between. The CDR3 region has the DNA TGTGCCAGCAGCTTATATTGGTCGTCAGGCACCGGGGAGCTGTTTTTT. The encoded protein is CASSLYWSSGTGELFF.

The rearrangement links TRBV13 to TRBJ2-7; D possibly matches TRBD1 or TRBD2 (6 bases each). The germline V and J ends were trimmed by 4 bases and 3 bases, with 13 bases remaining between them. This CDR3 has 14 residues. CDR1 and CDR2 from the germline V gene are PRHDT and FYEKMQ (reference sequence). CDR3 bases: TGTGCCAGCAGCTCCCGGGGGCGCTACTACGAGCAGTACTTC. It encodes CASSSRGRYYEQYF.

This chain links TRBV27 with TRBJ2-6; D is unresolved. Germline-derived CDR1 and CDR2 are MNHEY and SMNVEV (reference sequence). V was cut by 4 bases and J by 0 bases, with 10 bases left in between. CDR3 size: 16 residues. CDR3 nucleotides: TGTGCCAGCAGTTGGTCCCATGGCTCTGGGGCCAACGTCCTGACTTTC. Its translation: CASSWSHGSGANVLTF.

The chain recombines TRBV4-2 with TRBJ2-1, with D perhaps given as TRBD1 or TRBD2 (5 bases each). Germline CDR1 LGHNA, CDR2 YNFKEQ. This CDR3 region has 17 residues. Between the trimmed V and J ends, which lost 3 bases and 1 base, there was a span of 16 bases. The chain's CDR3 is CASSQATGTESYNEQFF. CDR3 coding DNA: TGTGCCAGCAGCCAGGCCACCGGGACGGAATCCTACAATGAGCAGTTCTTC.

The rearrangement links TRBV7-8 to TRBJ2-5; 11 nucleotides align to TRBD2. This CDR3 region has 17 residues. Trimming at V came to 3 bases and at J to 5 bases, leaving 11 bases not matched to a gene. Germline assignment: CDR1 SGHVS and CDR2 FQNEAQ. CDR3 sequence reads: CASSFTLAGGLVETQYF. The CDR3 coding sequence is TGTGCCAGCAGCTTTACTTTAGCGGGGGGGCTAGTGGAGACCCAGTACTTC.

V usage is TRBV6-6 and J usage is TRBJ1-1; D may be TRBD1 (6 bases). There are 14 residues in the CDR3. The V end lost 3 bases, the J end lost 3 bases, and 11 bases lay between the germline ends. CDR1 and CDR2 from the germline V gene are MNHNY and SVGAGI (reference sequence). The DNA of the CDR3 is TGTGCCAGCAGTTATCCCGAGGGGGACACTGAAGCTTTCTTT. Protein: CASSYPEGDTEAFF.

The CDR3 DNA reads TGTGCCAGCAGCCATGGGGTTTTCTACGAGCAGTACTTC. Protein product: CASSHGVFYEQYF. J is TRBJ2-7 and V is TRBV7-9; no definite D call. Germline CDR1 is SEHNR and CDR2 is FQNEAQ (reference sequence). V was trimmed by 5 bases and J by 3 bases, leaving 11 bases between them. The CDR3 length is 13 residues.

The V gene is TRBV6-5, the J gene TRBJ1-3; 9 nucleotides align to TRBD1. Trimming cost V 6 bases and J 8 bases; bases outside gene matches: 8. Germline V gene lookup returns CDR1 MNHEY and CDR2 SVGAGI. The CDR3 has 14 amino acids. CDR3 nucleotides: TGTGCCAGCAGATCTACAGGGGGCGCGGACACCATATATTTT. This encodes CASRSTGGADTIYF.

V gene TRBV5-6 combines with J gene TRBJ2-7, with 7 bases matching TRBD1. V trimming: 4 bases; J trimming: 4 bases; junction bases outside the gene matches: 5. The CDR3 runs to 13 residues. CDR1 and CDR2 (germline): SGHDT, YYEEEE. The CDR3 loop reads CASSAGTVYEQYF. In DNA, the CDR3 is TGTGCCAGCAGCGCCGGGACAGTGTACGAGCAGTACTTC.

This chain connects TRBV11-2 to TRBJ1-1; D not certain. The CDR3 extends over 15 amino acids. Germline values: CDR1 SGHAT, CDR2 FQNNGV. Trimming took 0 bases from V and 0 from J, leaving 8 bases between them. The CDR3: CASSLDAGMNTEAFF. CDR3 DNA sequence: TGTGCCAGCAGCTTAGATGCGGGTATGAACACTGAAGCTTTCTTT. Using reference TRBV11-2 and TRBJ1-1 for the parts outside the CDR3, the full variable domain is EAGVAQSPRYKIIEKRQSVAFWCNPISGHATLYWYQQILGQGPKLLIQFQNNGVVDDSQLPKDRFSAERLKGVDSTLKIQPAKLEDSAVYLCASSLDAGMNTEAFFGQGTRLTVV.

The chain joins TRBV7-2 to TRBJ2-7; D gene ambiguous. This CDR3 is 14 amino acids long. The germline V gene encodes CDR1 SGHTA and CDR2 FQGNSA. The V and J ends lost 1 base and 0 bases respectively, with 7 bases between them. CDR3 DNA: TGTGCCAGCAGCTTAGTGTCAGCCTCCTACGAGCAGTACTTC. Amino acid sequence: CASSLVSASYEQYF.

The chain couples TRBV10-3 to TRBJ1-2, with 9 bases identical to TRBD1. Germline V CDR1 and CDR2: ENHRY, SYGVKD. V dropped 8 bases and J dropped 8; count of bases not matched to a gene: 9. The CDR3 has 13 amino acids. The CDR3 DNA follows: TGTGCCATCTTCCCCCGGACAGGGGAAGGCTACACCTTC. It codes for CAIFPRTGEGYTF.

V and J are TRBV7-6 and TRBJ2-7; possible D gene TRBD1, 5 bases. CDR1 and CDR2 (germline): SGHVS, FNYEAQ. Trimming left V 0 bases short and J 5 bases short, with 8 bases between. There are 13 residues in the CDR3. CDR3 nucleotides: TGTGCCAGCAGCTTAGCGTCAGGGAACGAGCAGTACTTC. Translated, it gives CASSLASGNEQYF.